This note documents a single T cell receptor (beta chain) sequence. The data originate from a study of technical replicates of blood from a handful of donors. This CDR3 has 15 amino acids. V shed 1 base, J shed 5 bases, and the junction held 5 bases outside the gene matches. Looked up from germline, CDR1 is SGHTA and CDR2 is FQGNSA. Measured with immunoSEQ multiplex PCR; TCRdb has only the in-frame clones, and not every one. The sample lists about 80,000 clones; 90% to 95% were seen once. Material: T cells isolated from PBMCs. The rearrangement uses TRBV7-2 and TRBJ2-1; 7 bases are shared with TRBD2. The TCR originated in a human donor in good health. The CDR3, as DNA: TGTGCCAGCAGCTTAGAAGCGGGAAAACACAATGAGCAGTTCTTC. This translates into CASSLEAGKHNEQFF.